This T cell receptor beta chain was obtained from a study of breast tumors, draining lymph nodes, adjacent tissues. Study-wide results and limits: Most tumor T cells seemingly derive from lymph node, then expand in tumor. That most tumor T cells come from lymph nodes remained unproven.

At least ten counts were recorded for this clonotype. Its antigen remains unidentified. In TCRdb, the multiplex PCR reads were re-called with MiXCR into one record per CDR3 protein. The table includes around 140,000 distinct CDR3 sequences, 20% to 25% detected once. Looked up from germline, CDR1 is MNHEY and CDR2 is SVGEGT. This CDR3 has 16 residues. V gave up 6 bases and J gave up 3 bases; unmatched junction bases: 8. Axillary draining lymph nodes of breast cancer patients supplied the node samples. The genes are TRBV6-2 or TRBV6-3 and TRBJ2-7, with 13 bases identical to TRBD2. This sequence was found in a female donor with breast cancer. Some clones in this sample may be carry-over from other donors' samples. The sample consisted of axillary lymph node tissue. As DNA, the CDR3 is TGTGCCAGCAGCTCCGGGACTAGCGGGATGTACTACGAGCAGTACTTC. Its protein product is CASSSGTSGMYYEQYF.